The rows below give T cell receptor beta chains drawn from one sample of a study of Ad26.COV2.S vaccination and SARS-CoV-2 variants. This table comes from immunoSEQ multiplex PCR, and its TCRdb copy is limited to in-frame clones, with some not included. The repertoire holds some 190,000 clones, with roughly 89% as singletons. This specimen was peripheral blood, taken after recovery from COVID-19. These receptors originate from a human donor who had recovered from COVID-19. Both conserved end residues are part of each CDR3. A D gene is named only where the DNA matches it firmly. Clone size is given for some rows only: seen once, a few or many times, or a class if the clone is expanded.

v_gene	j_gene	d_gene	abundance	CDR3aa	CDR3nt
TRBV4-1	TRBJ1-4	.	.	CASSHGLGGSEKLFF	TGCGCCAGCAGCCATGGCCTTGGGGGAAGTGAAAAACTGTTTTTT
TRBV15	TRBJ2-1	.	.	CATSNRVGNEQFF	TGTGCCACCAGCAACCGCGTGGGGAATGAGCAGTTCTTC
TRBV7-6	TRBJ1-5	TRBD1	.	CASSLGTGGSDQPQHF	TGTGCCAGCAGCTTAGGGACAGGGGGGTCGGATCAGCCCCAGCATTTT
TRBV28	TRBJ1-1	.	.	CASRIQNTEAFF	TGTGCCAGCAGAATTCAGAACACTGAAGCTTTCTTT
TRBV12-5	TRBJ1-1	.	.	CASGLGDEAFF	TGTGCTAGTGGTTTGGGGGATGAAGCTTTCTTT
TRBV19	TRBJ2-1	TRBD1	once	CASSMDRTISYNEQFF	TGTGCCAGTAGTATGGACAGGACCATCTCCTACAATGAGCAGTTCTTC
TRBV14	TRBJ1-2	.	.	CASSQGRFYGYTF	TGTGCCAGCAGCCAGGGTCGGTTCTATGGCTACACCTTC
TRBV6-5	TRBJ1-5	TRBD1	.	CASSPGTGSEPQHF	TGTGCCAGCAGTCCCGGGACAGGGTCTGAGCCCCAGCATTTT
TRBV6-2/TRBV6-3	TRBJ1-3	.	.	CASSTQGRLSGNTIYF	TGTGCCAGCAGCACTCAAGGGCGTCTCTCTGGAAACACCATATATTTT
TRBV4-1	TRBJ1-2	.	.	CASSQDVLNYGYTF	TGCGCCAGCAGCCAAGATGTGTTAAACTATGGCTACACCTTC
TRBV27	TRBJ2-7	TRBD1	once	CAAGRGGFLYEQYF	TGTGCCGCTGGACGAGGGGGCTTCCTCTACGAGCAGTACTTC
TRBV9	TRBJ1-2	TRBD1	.	CASSSRTGVVYGYTF	TGTGCCAGCAGCTCCCGGACAGGGGTCGTCTATGGCTACACCTTC
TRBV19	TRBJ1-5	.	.	CASRGRGGQPQHF	TGTGCCAGTAGGGGCAGGGGAGGTCAGCCCCAGCATTTT
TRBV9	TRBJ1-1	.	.	CASSPMGGGNTEAFF	TGTGCCAGCAGTCCAATGGGGGGCGGCAACACTGAAGCTTTCTTT
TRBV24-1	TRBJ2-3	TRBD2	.	CATSDLTSGKNTDTQYF	TGTGCCACCAGTGATTTAACTAGCGGGAAAAACACAGATACGCAGTATTTT
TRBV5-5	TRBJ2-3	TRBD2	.	CASSSGAGGRTDTQYF	TGTGCCAGCAGCTCAGGAGCGGGAGGGAGGACAGATACGCAGTATTTT
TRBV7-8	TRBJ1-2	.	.	CASSRADRPSGGYTF	TGTGCCAGCAGCAGAGCCGACAGGCCCTCGGGGGGCTACACCTTC
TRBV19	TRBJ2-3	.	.	CASSIVTDSPRTDTQYF	TGTGCCAGTAGTATAGTTACGGACTCTCCACGCACAGATACGCAGTATTTT
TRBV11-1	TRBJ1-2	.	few	CASSLEGSSYGYTF	TGTGCCAGCAGCTTAGAGGGCAGCTCCTATGGCTACACCTTC
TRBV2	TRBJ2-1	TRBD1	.	CASSGQGLYNEQFF	TGTGCCAGCAGCGGACAGGGATTGTACAATGAGCAGTTCTTC
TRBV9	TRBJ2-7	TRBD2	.	CASSVGLAGFYEQYF	TGTGCCAGCAGCGTAGGACTAGCGGGCTTCTACGAGCAGTACTTC
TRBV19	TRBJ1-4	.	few	CASSLTIVGEKLFF	TGTGCCAGTAGCTTGACAATAGTCGGTGAAAAACTGTTTTTT
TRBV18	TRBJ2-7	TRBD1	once	CASSQSRDRAYEQYF	TGTGCCAGCTCGCAATCCCGGGACAGAGCCTACGAGCAGTACTTC